These T cell receptor beta chains were read from a single sample in a study of T cells after posttransplantation cyclophosphamide. Here immunoSEQ multiplex PCR was the method, and the copy in TCRdb shows in-frame clones only, minus some. The sample gives tens of thousands of clones, none seen only once, and the top ten clones hold approximately 2.6%. The sequenced sample was PBMCs. Receptors were obtained from a woman aged 55-70 years in good health, CMV-negative, and a related stem cell transplant donor. Each CDR3 is given with its conserved first and last residue.

V gene,CDR3 protein
TRBV19,CASSVTGGQYSGANVLTF
TRBV24-1,CATSGQGGSEAFF
TRBV5-1,CASSLGQGGNSPLHF
TRBV12-3/TRBV12-4,CASSPDPQGAWEAFF
TRBV12-3/TRBV12-4,CASSTSGYNEQFF
TRBV11-2,CASSTGGFTEAFF
TRBV7-9,CASSRGGGTEAFF
TRBV19,CASSSEGTSGGTDTQYF
TRBV24-1,CATEGGAEQYF
TRBV25-1,CASSGTGVTGELFF
TRBV4-1,CASRRTGDYGYTF
TRBV7-9,CASSGQGSGYTF
TRBV18,CASSPGTGSINYGYTF
TRBV28,CASIRNVIGQLNSPLHF
TRBV6-5,CASSYSWTPDYEQYF
TRBV11-2,CASSLALSGGPLTQYF
TRBV28,CATTGAGNEQFF
TRBV7-2,CASSSGLAGGGKTQYF
TRBV19,CASSIKMQGAEAFF
TRBV4-1,CASRLAGAYEQYF
TRBV28,CASSLLGTGQGDQPQHF
TRBV28,CASTVTGTYGYTF
TRBV19,CASSIDSGRPQHF
TRBV6-1,CASRYRENTEAFF
TRBV5-1,CASSLAQLNTEAFF
TRBV12-3/TRBV12-4,CASSLQGPYEQYF
TRBV5-1,CASSLEPYEQYF
TRBV27,CASSLEASREQYF
TRBV5-4,CASSLDFGLAVNTGELFF
TRBV20-1,CSARRNYGYTF
TRBV7-3,CASSQDFNYGYTF
TRBV18,CASSDQGLEYTF
TRBV18,CASSPVGGLGEQFF
TRBV7-9,CASSLGTGNTGELFF
TRBV5-1,CASSLGGNRVTEAFF
TRBV2,CASSELAGVSETQYF
TRBV9,CASSERLAAEQYF
TRBV28,CASSSPASGGVREKLFF
TRBV6-5,CASSYGQGAYEQYF
TRBV29-1,CSVEGSGRTEAFF
TRBV27,CASSLAGRISPLHF
TRBV30,CAWSGGASRVREKLFF
TRBV19,CASSAGQGKEQYF
TRBV28,CASSFAGTGGHEQYF
TRBV5-1,CASSNGQGPGYETQYF
TRBV6-4,CASSGGPYNEQFF
TRBV7-3,CASSLNQGSGTEAFF
TRBV6-1,CASGLTGLAGTEQFF
TRBV28,CASEGQGQETQYF